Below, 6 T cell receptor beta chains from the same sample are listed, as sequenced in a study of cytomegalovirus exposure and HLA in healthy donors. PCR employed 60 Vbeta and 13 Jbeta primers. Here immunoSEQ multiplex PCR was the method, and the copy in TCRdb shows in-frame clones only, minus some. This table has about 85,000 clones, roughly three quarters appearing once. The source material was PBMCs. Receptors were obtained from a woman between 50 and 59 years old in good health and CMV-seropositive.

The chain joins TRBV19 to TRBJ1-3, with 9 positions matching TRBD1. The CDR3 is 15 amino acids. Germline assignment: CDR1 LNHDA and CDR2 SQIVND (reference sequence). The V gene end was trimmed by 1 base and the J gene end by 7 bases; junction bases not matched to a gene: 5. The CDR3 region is CASSIAQGAGNTIYF. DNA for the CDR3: TGTGCCAGTAGTATAGCACAGGGGGCAGGGAACACCATATATTTT.

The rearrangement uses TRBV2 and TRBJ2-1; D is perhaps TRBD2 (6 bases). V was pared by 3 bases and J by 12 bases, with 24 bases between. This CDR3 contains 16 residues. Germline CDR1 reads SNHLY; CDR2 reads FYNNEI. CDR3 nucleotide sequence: TGTGCCAGCAGTGATTTCGAGGACTATGAAAGCTATAGGCAGTTCTTC. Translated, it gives CASSDFEDYESYRQFF.

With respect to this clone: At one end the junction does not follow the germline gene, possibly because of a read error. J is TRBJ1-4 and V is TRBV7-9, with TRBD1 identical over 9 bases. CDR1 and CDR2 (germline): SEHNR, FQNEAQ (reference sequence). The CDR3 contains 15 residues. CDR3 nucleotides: TGTTCCAGCAGCAACAGGGGGCAGGGTAATGAAAAACTGTTTTTT. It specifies CSSSNRGQGNEKLFF.

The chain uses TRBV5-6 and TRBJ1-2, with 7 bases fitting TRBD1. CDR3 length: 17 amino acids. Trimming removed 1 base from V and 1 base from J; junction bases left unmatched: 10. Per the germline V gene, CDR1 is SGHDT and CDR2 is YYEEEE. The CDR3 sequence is CASSLYGTAKINYGYTF. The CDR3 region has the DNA TGTGCCAGCAGCTTGTACGGGACAGCGAAGATTAACTATGGCTACACCTTC.

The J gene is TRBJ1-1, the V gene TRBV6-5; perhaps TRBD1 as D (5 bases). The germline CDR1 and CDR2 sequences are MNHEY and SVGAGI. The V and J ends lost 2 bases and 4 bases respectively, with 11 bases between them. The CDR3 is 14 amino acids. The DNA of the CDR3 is TGTGCCAGCAGTTACCAGGACCAGGGCACTGAAGCTTTCTTT. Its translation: CASSYQDQGTEAFF.

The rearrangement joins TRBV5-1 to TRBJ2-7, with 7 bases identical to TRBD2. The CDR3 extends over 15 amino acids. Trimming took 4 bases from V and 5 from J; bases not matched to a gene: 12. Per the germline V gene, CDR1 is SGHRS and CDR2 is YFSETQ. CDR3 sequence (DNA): TGCGCCAGCAGCCCAAGAGGGAGGGGCCAGGACGAGCAGTACTTC. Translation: CASSPRGRGQDEQYF.